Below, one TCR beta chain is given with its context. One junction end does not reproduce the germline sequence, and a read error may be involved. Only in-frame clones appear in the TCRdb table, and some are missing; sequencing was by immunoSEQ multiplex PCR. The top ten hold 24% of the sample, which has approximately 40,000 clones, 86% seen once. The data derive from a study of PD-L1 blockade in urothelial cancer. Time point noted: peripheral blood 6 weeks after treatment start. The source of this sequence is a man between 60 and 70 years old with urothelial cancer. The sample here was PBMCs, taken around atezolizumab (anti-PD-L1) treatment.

In DNA form, the CDR3 reads TGTGCCAGCAGCCAAGATCCTCGGGACAGCCACCGGGGGTTT. Protein sequence: CASSQDPRDSHRGF. The chain carries TRBV4-2 and TRBJ1-1; 7 bases fit TRBD1. This CDR3 is built from 14 residues. CDR1 is LGHNA and CDR2 is YNFKEQ in the germline V gene.